This record covers a single TCR beta chain. Its antigen is currently unknown. The germline gives CDR1 SQVTM, CDR2 ANQGSEA. This CDR3 has 11 amino acids. This record comes from a study of monozygotic twins with inflammatory bowel disease. Study results and caveats: Distinguishing T cell subtypes was not possible. Evidence failed to back one strong IBD-linked signal or clonotype. Healthy twins showed more clonotype sharing with others than IBD patients, especially patients with disease activity.

The template switching step added UMIs that contained a 6-nucleotide sample barcode. TCRdb re-called the 5' RACE reads and catalogs CDR3 proteins one per entry, DNA excluded. The repertoire table contains 420,000 or so distinct CDR3 sequences. This rearrangement joins TRBV29-1 to TRBJ1-1; the D call from TCRdb, TRBD1, cannot be confirmed without DNA. This TCR came from a human donor with ulcerative colitis or Crohn's disease, or a healthy co-twin of an affected twin (not recorded which). Sequences were obtained from blood. The CDR3 protein is CSVGGVSEAFF.